The clone carrying this TCR beta chain was found a few times. The antigen remains unidentified. The sample is drawn from a study of cytomegalovirus exposure and HLA in healthy donors. Study-wide results and caveats: In a later analysis, HLA-C alleles had the fewest associated TCRs, DRB1 alleles the most. Relative to the roughly 700-donor mean, N-insertions were reportedly fewer in an Asian-associated ancestry cluster in a later analysis.

This PCR relied on a set of 60 Vbeta primers and 13 Jbeta primers. Using immunoSEQ multiplex PCR, the repertoire was profiled, and TCRdb retains in-frame clones only, with some absent. The sample lists 100,000 or so clones; 70% to 80% were seen once. This CDR3 is 15 amino acids long. CDR1 is SGDLS and CDR2 is YYNGEE in the germline V gene. The ends lost 0 bases at V and 5 bases at J; junction bases unmatched: 8. The sequencing sample was made of PBMCs. This clonotype was obtained from a woman aged 40 to 50 in good health and CMV-seronegative. The chain couples TRBV9 to TRBJ2-7; 7 bases agree with TRBD2. CDR3 sequence reads: CASSVGVRERNEQYF. As DNA, the CDR3 is TGTGCCAGCAGCGTAGGGGTGCGGGAGAGAAACGAGCAGTACTTC.